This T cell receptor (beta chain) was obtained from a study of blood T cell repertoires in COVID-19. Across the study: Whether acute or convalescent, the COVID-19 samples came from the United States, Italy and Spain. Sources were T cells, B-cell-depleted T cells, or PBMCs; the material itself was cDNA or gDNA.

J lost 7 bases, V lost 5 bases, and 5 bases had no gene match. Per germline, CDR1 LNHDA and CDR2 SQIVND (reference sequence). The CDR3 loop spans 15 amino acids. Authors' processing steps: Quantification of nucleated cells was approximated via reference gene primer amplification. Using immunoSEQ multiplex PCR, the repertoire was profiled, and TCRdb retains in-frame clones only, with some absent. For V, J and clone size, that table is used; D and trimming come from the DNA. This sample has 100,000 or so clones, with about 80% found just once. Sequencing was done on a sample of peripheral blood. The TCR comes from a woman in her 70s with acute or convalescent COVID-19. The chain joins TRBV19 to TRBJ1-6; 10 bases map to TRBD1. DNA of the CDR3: TGTGCCAGTAGTTCGTTGGGACAGGGGAATTCACCCCTCCACTTT. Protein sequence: CASSSLGQGNSPLHF.